This T cell receptor beta chain was observed in a study of long-term antiretroviral therapy in people with HIV. General study points: The study found narrower CDR3 length ranges in HIV repertoires than in controls.

CDR1 SEHNR and CDR2 FQNEAQ come from the germline V gene (reference sequence). The CDR3 sequence is 15 residues long. V lost 1 base, J lost 3 bases, and 13 bases lay in between. Of note for this clone: What it binds is unknown.

Survey level was the resolution at which the v3.0 immunoSEQ assay ran. Sequenced by immunoSEQ multiplex PCR; TCRdb stores in-frame clones only, minus some. The data hold more than 25,000 clones, with 97% observed a single time. This specimen was unsorted PBMCs, taken 7.6 years after starting antiretroviral therapy. The sequence derives from a man aged 30 to 45 with HIV. V and J are TRBV7-9 and TRBJ2-7, with D possibly TRBD2 on 5 matching bases. The CDR3 sequence: CASSLGSSAGYEQYF. The CDR3 bases are TGTGCCAGCAGCTTAGGGTCGTCCGCGGGCTACGAGCAGTACTTC.